The T cell receptor beta chain under discussion was sequenced for a study of T cells after yellow fever vaccination. Remarks on this clonotype: Its antigen is not known.

The CDR3 consists of 14 residues. V dropped 4 bases and J dropped 3 bases, with 10 bases sitting between them. From germline, CDR1 is SGHTA and CDR2 FQGTGA. TCRdb reanalysed the 5' RACE reads using MiXCR and keeps one entry per CDR3 protein. The sample carries just under 600,000 distinct CDR3 sequences, approximately 15% recorded once. Findings and caveats of the study: Of the clonotypes, a small share occurred in both CD4 and CD8 compartments. Re-detected after boosting: most primary clones, almost 98% of CD4 and roughly 90% of CD8.

Material: PBMCs, obtained on the day of the yellow fever booster vaccination. The sequence came from a man aged 25-45 years who received the YFV17D yellow fever vaccine. The chain uses TRBV7-3 and TRBJ2-1; D is perhaps TRBD1 (5 bases). CDR3 protein: CASSYQGGYNEQFF. CDR3 nucleotide sequence: TGTGCCAGCAGCTACCAGGGCGGCTACAATGAGCAGTTCTTC. The full variable domain, its missing parts supplied by reference TRBV7-3 and TRBJ2-1, is GAGVSQTPSNKVTEKGKYVELRCDPISGHTALYWYRQSLGQGPEFLIYFQGTGAADDSGLPNDRFFAVRPEGSVSTLKIQRTERGDSAVYLCASSYQGGYNEQFFGPGTRLTVL.